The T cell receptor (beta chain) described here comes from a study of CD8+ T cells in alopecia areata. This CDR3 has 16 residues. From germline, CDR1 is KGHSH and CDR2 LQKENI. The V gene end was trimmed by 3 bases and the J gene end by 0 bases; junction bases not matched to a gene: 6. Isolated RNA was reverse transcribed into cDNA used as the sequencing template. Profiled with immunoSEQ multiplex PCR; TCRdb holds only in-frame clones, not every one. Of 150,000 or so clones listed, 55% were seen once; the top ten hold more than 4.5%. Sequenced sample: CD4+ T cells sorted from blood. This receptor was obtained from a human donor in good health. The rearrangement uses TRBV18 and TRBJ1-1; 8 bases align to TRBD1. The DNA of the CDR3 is TGTGCCAGCTCACCGATGACAGGGGTCATGAACACTGAAGCTTTCTTT. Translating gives CASSPMTGVMNTEAFF.